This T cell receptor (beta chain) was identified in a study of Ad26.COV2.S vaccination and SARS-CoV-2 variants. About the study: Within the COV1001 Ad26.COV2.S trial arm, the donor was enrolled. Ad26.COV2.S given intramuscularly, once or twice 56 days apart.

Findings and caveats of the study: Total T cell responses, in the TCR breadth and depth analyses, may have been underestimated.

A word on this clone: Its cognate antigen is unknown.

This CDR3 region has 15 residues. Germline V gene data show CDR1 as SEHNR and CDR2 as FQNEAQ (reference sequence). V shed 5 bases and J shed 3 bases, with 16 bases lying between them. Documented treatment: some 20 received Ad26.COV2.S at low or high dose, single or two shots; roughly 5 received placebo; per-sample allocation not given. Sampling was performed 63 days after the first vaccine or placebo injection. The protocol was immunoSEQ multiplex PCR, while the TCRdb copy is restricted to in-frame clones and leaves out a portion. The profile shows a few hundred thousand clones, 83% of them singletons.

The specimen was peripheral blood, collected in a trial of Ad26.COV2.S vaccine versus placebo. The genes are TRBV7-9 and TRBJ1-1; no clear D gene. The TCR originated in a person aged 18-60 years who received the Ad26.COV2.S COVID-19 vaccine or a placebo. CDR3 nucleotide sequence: TGTGCCAGCAGCCCCCGGGTCCTCGGGTACACTGAAGCTTTCTTT. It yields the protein CASSPRVLGYTEAFF.